The rows below give T cell receptor beta chains drawn from one sample of a study of blood T cell repertoires in COVID-19. Sequenced by immunoSEQ multiplex PCR; TCRdb stores in-frame clones only, minus some. Of 300,000 to 350,000 clones listed, roughly 90% are singletons. Sequencing used peripheral blood. These receptors were obtained from a woman in her 70s with COVID-19, enrolled during active disease. Both conserved end residues are part of each CDR3. A D gene is named only where the DNA matches it firmly. Clone size, where shown, is once, few, many, or a class for clones that have expanded.

D: .; J: TRBJ1-1; V: TRBV7-2; size: .; CDR3: CASSPERRKAFF; DNA: TGTGCCAGCAGCCCCGAGAGGAGAAAAGCTTTCTTT
D: TRBD1; J: TRBJ2-7; V: TRBV25-1; size: .; CDR3: CASSRPGQGFGEQYF; DNA: TGTGCCAGCAGTAGACCGGGACAGGGATTCGGCGAGCAGTACTTC
D: .; J: TRBJ2-7; V: TRBV28; size: few; CDR3: CASTQEGVKYF; DNA: TGTGCCAGCACCCAAGAAGGGGTTAAGTACTTC
D: .; J: TRBJ1-6; V: TRBV7-2; size: .; CDR3: CASSLEPDSSPLHF; DNA: TGTGCCAGCAGCTTAGAGCCGGACAGCTCACCCCTCCACTTT
D: TRBD1; J: TRBJ1-4; V: TRBV7-9; size: .; CDR3: CAILSGTGEKLFF; DNA: TGTGCCATCTTGAGCGGGACAGGGGAAAAACTGTTTTTT
D: TRBD1; J: TRBJ1-1; V: TRBV11-2; size: .; CDR3: CASSYQGASAEAFF; DNA: TGTGCCAGCAGCTACCAGGGGGCTAGCGCTGAAGCTTTCTTT
D: .; J: TRBJ1-2; V: TRBV5-1; size: few; CDR3: CASSLRQGKDYGYTF; DNA: TGCGCCAGCAGCTTAAGGCAGGGAAAGGACTATGGCTACACCTTC
D: .; J: TRBJ2-5; V: TRBV12-5; size: .; CDR3: CASGDSNQKTQYF; DNA: TGTGCTAGTGGCGACTCGAACCAAAAGACCCAGTACTTC
D: .; J: TRBJ1-2; V: TRBV7-2; size: once; CDR3: CASSLDEGDYYGYTF; DNA: TGTGCCAGCAGCTTAGATGAGGGCGACTACTATGGCTACACCTTC
D: .; J: TRBJ1-6; V: TRBV27; size: .; CDR3: CASMVTGNSYNSPLHF; DNA: TGTGCCAGCATGGTAACGGGGAACTCCTATAATTCACCCCTCCACTTT
D: .; J: TRBJ1-1; V: TRBV3-1/TRBV3-2; size: .; CDR3: CASSPSSAGWNTEAFF; DNA: TGTGCCAGCAGCCCTTCGTCGGCAGGGTGGAACACTGAAGCTTTCTTT
D: .; J: TRBJ1-3; V: TRBV11-2; size: .; CDR3: CASIGANSGNTIYF; DNA: TGTGCCAGCATCGGAGCGAACTCTGGAAACACCATATATTTT
D: .; J: TRBJ1-3; V: TRBV18; size: few; CDR3: CASSPPVGAQSSGNTIYF; DNA: TGTGCCAGCTCACCACCGGTAGGGGCCCAGAGCTCTGGAAACACCATATATTTT